This entry features one T cell receptor beta chain sequence. An end of the junction differs from the germline gene, which may be a read error. The CDR3 runs 13 residues. The germline gives CDR1 PRHDT, CDR2 FYEKMQ (reference sequence). Study processing details: Scientists estimated how many nucleated cells there were by amplifying reference gene primers. Clones were sequenced by immunoSEQ multiplex PCR, and TCRdb holds only the in-frame ones, with some missing. The V and J calls and clone size are taken from that table; D and trimming were inferred from the DNA. The data show about 80,000 clones, 78% seen once. This sample was taken from a study of blood T cell repertoires in COVID-19. On the study more broadly: Samples of COVID-19 (acute and convalescent) were obtained from the United States, Italy and Spain. Sources were T cells, B-cell-depleted T cells, or PBMCs; the material itself was cDNA or gDNA.

This TCR was recovered from a human donor in a cohort sampled during active COVID-19. The rearrangement uses TRBV13 and TRBJ2-1; D might be TRBD2 (6 bases). The sequenced sample consisted of peripheral blood. CDR3 amino acids: CASRGDSSNEQFF. In nucleotides, the CDR3 is TGTGCCAGCAGGGGGGACTCCTCCAATGAGCAGTTCTTC.